These 9 T cell receptor beta chains came from one sample sequenced in a study of cytomegalovirus exposure and HLA in healthy donors. The PCR ran on 60 Vbeta and 13 Jbeta primers. Assay: immunoSEQ multiplex PCR; the TCRdb copy retains only in-frame clones and omits some. Of 200,000 or so clones in the sample, 82% were seen once. The source material was PBMCs. The receptors were sampled from a boy younger than 10 in good health and CMV-seronegative.

On this clone itself: One end of the junction varies from germline; a read error may be responsible. J is TRBJ2-5 and V is TRBV7-7; 12 nucleotides align to TRBD2. The CDR3 spans 16 residues. CDR1 and CDR2 (germline): SSHAT, FNYEAQ (reference sequence). This chain's CDR3 is CASSFRLAGDGETQYF. The DNA of the CDR3 is TGTGCTAGCAGCTTCAGACTAGCGGGGGATGGAGAGACCCAGTACTTC.

The rearrangement joins TRBV6-5 to TRBJ2-7, with 10 bases aligning to TRBD2. V trimming: 6 bases; J trimming: 2 bases; junction bases outside the gene matches: 7. This CDR3 comprises 15 residues. Germline CDR1 reads MNHEY; CDR2 reads SVGAGI. Here the CDR3 reads CASRPLAGPTYEQYF. The DNA of the CDR3 is TGTGCCAGCAGGCCACTAGCGGGGCCGACCTACGAGCAGTACTTC.

The chain carries TRBV25-1 and TRBJ1-2; TRBD1 matches 7 bases. V dropped 3 bases and J dropped 2; count of bases not matched to a gene: 9. Germline V gives CDR1 MGHDK, CDR2 SYGVNS. The CDR3 is 16 residues long. The CDR3 sequence is CASSDSRRQGNYGYTF. The CDR3 DNA reads as TGTGCCAGCAGTGATTCTCGGAGACAGGGCAACTATGGCTACACCTTC.

The chain couples TRBV2 to TRBJ1-2; 7 positions match TRBD1. The germline V gene encodes CDR1 SNHLY and CDR2 FYNNEI. Trimming at V came to 5 bases and at J to 4 bases, leaving 4 bases not matched to a gene. The CDR3 has 13 residues. The CDR3 region has the DNA TGTGCCAGCAGTTCAGGGACAGTCTATGGCTACACCTTC. Amino acids: CASSSGTVYGYTF.

The genes are TRBV9 and TRBJ1-6; 8 nucleotides agree with TRBD1. V shed 3 bases and J 7 bases; nucleotides not matched to a gene: 3. CDR3 size: 14 residues. Germline CDR1 is SGDLS and CDR2 is YYNGEE. Here the CDR3 DNA reads TGTGCCAGCAGCGGAGGACAGGGAAATTCACCCCTCCACTTT. It specifies CASSGGQGNSPLHF.

This sequence joins TRBV5-4 and TRBJ1-4; 7 bases line up with TRBD1. The length of the CDR3 is 13 residues. The trim removed 10 bases at V and 8 bases at J, leaving 11 bases unmatched. From germline, CDR1 is SGHNT and CDR2 YYREEE (reference sequence). CDR3: CAGSSGGREKLFF. The CDR3 DNA follows: TGTGCCGGATCATCAGGGGGGAGAGAAAAACTGTTTTTT.

This chain's CDR3 is CASSARQASGEKLFF. The CDR3 nucleotides are TGTGCCAGCAGTGCTCGACAGGCTAGTGGAGAAAAACTGTTTTTT. The V gene is TRBV6-6, the J gene TRBJ1-4, with D possibly matching TRBD1 (6 bases). CDR3 length: 15 residues. Germline loops: CDR1 MNHNY, CDR2 SVGAGI (reference sequence). V was trimmed by 5 bases and J by 8 bases, leaving 18 bases between them.

The rearrangement links TRBV2 to TRBJ1-1; D unresolved. Germline V gene lookup returns CDR1 SNHLY and CDR2 FYNNEI. V lost 6 bases and J 4 bases, leaving 9 bases between the germline ends. The CDR3 totals 12 residues. As DNA, the CDR3 is TGTGCCAGCAGGTTGAGCGGCACTGAAGCTTTCTTT. Translation gives CASRLSGTEAFF.

The DNA of the CDR3 is TGTGCCAGCAGCTTGGTGGCGATAGCCTATGGCTACACCTTC. Protein: CASSLVAIAYGYTF. V and J are TRBV5-5 and TRBJ1-2; D gene ambiguous. The V gene's germline CDR1 is SGHKS and CDR2 YYEKEE (reference sequence). Trimming pared 0 bases from V and 4 bases from J, leaving 10 bases between. This CDR3 contains 14 residues.